The rows below give T cell receptor beta chains drawn from one sample of a study of T-cell memory formation after mild COVID-19. TCRdb analysed the 5' RACE reads with MiXCR anew, one entry per CDR3 protein. Of a few hundred thousand distinct CDR3 sequences in the sample, roughly 15% were seen once. Sequencing input: PBMCs or a T cell subset sorted from them (not recorded which). The receptors were gathered from a man between 18 and 29 years old who had mild COVID-19 (a few samples of this study predate the infection). Cell type and time point are not known. Each CDR3 is given with its conserved first and last residue. Only some rows state a clone size, as once, few, many or a class for expanded clones.

J gene | CDR3 length | V gene | clone size | CDR3 protein
TRBJ2-5 | 15 | TRBV7-9 | few | CASSARDRRQETQYF
TRBJ2-5 | 14 | TRBV6-5 | . | CASSEPGVRETQYF
TRBJ2-3 | 14 | TRBV5-1 | few | CASSRLDPTDTQYF
TRBJ2-3 | 16 | TRBV5-1 | few | CASSLDPPKVSDTQYF
TRBJ2-5 | 15 | TRBV28 | few | CASSRTYGGLETQYF
TRBJ1-3 | 18 | TRBV3-2 | many | CASSPDVGQGPSGNTIYF
TRBJ2-3 | 17 | TRBV24-1 | . | CATSDLQKGFGTDTQYF
TRBJ1-1 | 14 | TRBV3-1 | . | CASSRFGGDTEAFF
TRBJ1-2 | 15 | TRBV12-3/TRBV12-4 | . | CASSTRTGSNYGYTF
TRBJ2-3 | 15 | TRBV6-2/TRBV6-3 | . | CASTLGLGSTDTQYF
TRBJ2-3 | 15 | TRBV10-3 | many | CAISNLAGPTDTQYF
TRBJ2-4 | 11 | TRBV24-1 | . | CATAALNIQYF
TRBJ2-5 | 14 | TRBV5-1 | . | CASSFSQGAETQYF
TRBJ1-6 | 14 | TRBV5-6 | . | CASSLGGTYSPLHF
TRBJ2-2 | 16 | TRBV20-1 | few | CSARVSGGGNTGELFF
TRBJ1-2 | 13 | TRBV28 | few | CASSSQGAQGYTF